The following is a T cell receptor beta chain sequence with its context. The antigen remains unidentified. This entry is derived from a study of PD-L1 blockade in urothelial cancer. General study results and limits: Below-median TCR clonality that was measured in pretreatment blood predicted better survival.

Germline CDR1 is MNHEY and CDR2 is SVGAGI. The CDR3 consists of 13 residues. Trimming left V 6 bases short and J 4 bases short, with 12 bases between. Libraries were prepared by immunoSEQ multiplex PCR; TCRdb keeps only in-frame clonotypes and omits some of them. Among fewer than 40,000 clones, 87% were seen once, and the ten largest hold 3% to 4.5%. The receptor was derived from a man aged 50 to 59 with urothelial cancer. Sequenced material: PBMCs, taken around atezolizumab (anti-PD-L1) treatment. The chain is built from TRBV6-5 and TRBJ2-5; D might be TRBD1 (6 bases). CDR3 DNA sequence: TGTGCCAGCAGACACGGGACACCAGAGACCCAGTACTTC. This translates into CASRHGTPETQYF.